This entry features one T cell receptor beta chain sequence. Its antigen is not identified. Libraries were prepared by immunoSEQ multiplex PCR; TCRdb keeps only in-frame clonotypes and omits some of them. The sample holds some 96,000 clones, about nine tenths seen once. This sample stems from a study of T cell responses to AZD1222 COVID-19 vaccine. About the study: Combined were second doses at about 4 or about 12 weeks. Whole-study findings and limits: Clonal diversity was possibly underestimated, and white British individuals and females predominated among donors. The study found vaccine-associated CD4 TCRs spanning spike, dominant at 160-218 and 743-854. Unmutated regions of variants are reportedly targeted by nearly half of spike-specific TCRs.

The CDR3 totals 15 residues. Germline CDR1 SNHLY, CDR2 FYNNEI. Trimming took 6 bases from V and 1 from J; bases not matched to a gene: 8. This rearrangement joins TRBV2 to TRBJ1-1; 7 nucleotides agree with TRBD1. Sample: peripheral blood, taken on day 0 of AZD1222 vaccination. The source is an adult in good health. The CDR3 loop is CASRGGGEGNTEAFF. Written as DNA, the CDR3 is TGTGCCAGCAGAGGGGGCGGGGAAGGGAACACTGAAGCTTTCTTT.